This note documents a single T cell receptor (beta chain) sequence. The antigen is unknown. Here immunoSEQ multiplex PCR was the method, and the copy in TCRdb shows in-frame clones only, minus some. Of around 31,000 clones in the sample, about four fifths were seen once. This entry is derived from a study of a mutant IDH1 vaccine in newly diagnosed glioma. Across the study: The study started vaccination 4-6 weeks after radiotherapy alone, or with temozolomide cycles. Former treatment meant radiotherapy, temozolomide, or both; the majority had gotten both.

The CDR3 is 14 amino acids. After removal of 4 bases from V and 8 bases from J, the junction contained 11 bases not matched to a gene. Germline values: CDR1 SQVTM, CDR2 ANQGSEA. Described time point: week 35, safety follow-up. Each dose of the vaccine consisted of 300 ug of mutant IDH1 20-mer peptide, with topical imiquimod. The origin of this receptor is a man between 25 and 39 years old with glioma. Sequenced material: PBMCs, taken from a glioma patient whose treatment included an IDH1 peptide vaccine. The chain combines TRBV29-1 with TRBJ1-2, with 9 bases matching TRBD1. The CDR3 DNA reads TGCAGCGTTGGTCAATCCAGGACAGGGGACGGCTACACCTTC. It translates to CSVGQSRTGDGYTF. Full variable domain (missing parts from reference TRBV29-1 and TRBJ1-2): SAVISQKPSRDICQRGTSLTIQCQVDSQVTMMFWYRQQPGQSLTLIATANQGSEATYESGFVIDKFPISRPNLTFSTLTVSNMSPEDSSIYLCSVGQSRTGDGYTFGSGTRLTVV.